This TCR beta chain originates from a study of CD8 T cells in Susac syndrome. RNA, at about 0.45 to 1 ug, was reverse transcribed with random hexamers. Multiplex PCR with immunoSEQ amplified the TCR beta CDR3 across 54 Vbeta and 13 Jbeta. MiXCR, applied by TCRdb to the immunoSEQ multiplex PCR reads, yields one record per CDR3 protein. This sample carries some 300,000 distinct CDR3 sequences, approximately 81% of them seen once, and the ten largest clones take over 0.095%. The authors sequenced TCR beta from blood CD8+ and CD4+ T cells. In the multiple sclerosis control group, patients were treatment-naive and had stable or active relapsing-remitting disease. Purification of the CD8+ and CD4+ T cells relied on negative isolation, and TEMRA cells underwent FACS enrichment. This CDR3 comprises 11 residues. The germline CDR1 and CDR2 sequences are SGHAT and FQNNGV. The V and J ends lost 4 bases and 3 bases respectively, with 4 bases between them.

The material sequenced was CD8+ T cells from PBMCs. The receptor's source is a human donor with multiple sclerosis. V gene TRBV11-2 combines with J gene TRBJ2-7; D is ambiguous. The CDR3 is CASSSRYEQYF. The CDR3 bases are TGTGCCAGCAGCTCTCGCTACGAGCAGTACTTC.